These 9 T cell receptor beta chains originate from one sample sequenced in a study of T cells after yellow fever vaccination. A single record per CDR3 protein comes from TCRdb applying MiXCR to the 5' RACE reads. The sample contains about 150,000 distinct CDR3 sequences, 6.6% of which appear only once. Sequencing was performed on CD4+ T cells sorted from PBMCs, taken 10 days after the yellow fever booster vaccination. All receptors derive from a man younger than 45 who received the YFV17D yellow fever vaccine.

This clonotype was counted at least ten times. This chain links TRBV12-3 or TRBV12-4 with TRBJ2-7, with 13 positions matching TRBD2. The length of the CDR3 is 14 residues. V was clipped by 9 bases and J by 4 bases; unmatched bases: 6. This CDR3 is CASRLAGGSYEQYF. The CDR3 DNA reads TGTGCCAGTCGACTAGCGGGAGGTAGTTACGAGCAGTACTTC.

The chain employs TRBV5-4 and TRBJ2-1; no clear D gene. Germline CDR1 and CDR2: SGHNT and YYREEE (reference sequence). Between the trimmed V and J ends, which lost 1 base and 9 bases, there was a span of 11 bases. The CDR3 contains 13 residues. The CDR3 DNA is TGTGCCAGCAGCTTGCGCGTGGACCGTGAGCAGTTCTTC. It specifies CASSLRVDREQFF.

This clonotype was detected only a few times. This chain joins TRBV29-1 and TRBJ2-1, with 13 nucleotides matching TRBD2. This CDR3 comprises 15 residues. V lost 8 bases and J lost 6; bases outside the gene matches: 10. CDR1 SQVTM and CDR2 ANQGSEA come from the germline V gene. The CDR3 nucleotides are TGCAGCTTCACGACTAGCGGGAGGCCGAGCAATGAGCAGTTCTTC. It translates to CSFTTSGRPSNEQFF.

On this clonotype itself: This sequence may be a read error, since a much larger clone differs from it by one base. The conserved final phenylalanine or tryptophan is absent from the CDR3, which likely points to a read error. The chain employs TRBV4-3 and TRBJ2-3; 7 nucleotides align to TRBD2. The length of the CDR3 is 15 residues. J gave up 0 bases and V 0 bases, and 0 bases lay outside the gene matches. Germline lookup yields CDR1 LGHNA and CDR2 YSLEER. CDR3 in amino acids: CASSQELASTDTQYC. The CDR3 bases are TGCGCCAGCAGCCAAGAACTAGCGAGCACAGATACGCAGTATTGT.

J is TRBJ1-1 and V is TRBV20-1; unclear D gene. Germline CDR1 DFQATT, CDR2 SNEGSKA (reference sequence). The CDR3 contains 14 residues. The DNA of the CDR3 is TGCCGCTCCACCCCAGTACGGACGAACACTGAAGCTTTCTTT. Its protein is CRSTPVRTNTEAFF.

This chain uses TRBV6-1 with TRBJ2-7; D is ambiguous. Germline V gene data show CDR1 as MNHNS and CDR2 as SASEGT. Trimming cost V 6 bases and J 6 bases, with 15 bases left between them. The CDR3 spans 13 residues. The CDR3 region is CASRSVRPSEQYF. Written as DNA, the CDR3 is TGTGCCAGCAGGTCGGTCCGTCCCAGCGAGCAGTACTTC.

A word on this clonotype: Possible read error: a much larger clone is one base away. V and J are TRBV21-1 and TRBJ2-7; the DNA was not used to check the table's D call, TRBD1. TRBV21-1 is noted as a pseudogene. The CDR3 runs 15 residues. The CDR3 sequence is CASSEKIGGVYEQYF. Written as DNA, the CDR3 is TGTGCCAGCAGCGAGAAGATAGGGGGCGTCTACGAGCAGTACTTC.

The table lists this clonotype with many counts. The V gene is TRBV7-2, the J gene TRBJ2-3; the D gene is possibly TRBD2 (7 bases). This CDR3 has 15 residues. CDR1 is SGHTA and CDR2 is FQGNSA in the germline V gene. V was trimmed by 5 bases and J by 2 bases, leaving 14 bases between them. The CDR3 region is CASSLMGGPTDTQYF. The CDR3 region has the DNA TGTGCCAGCAGCCTGATGGGGGGGCCCACAGATACGCAGTATTTT.

This clonotype was recorded many times. The chain links TRBV9 to TRBJ2-5, with D possibly matching TRBD2 (5 bases). Germline V gene sequence: CDR1 SGDLS, CDR2 YYNGEE. This CDR3 contains 15 residues. The V and J ends lost 0 bases and 4 bases respectively, with 13 bases between them. CDR3 region: CASSVATGIGETQYF. The CDR3 nucleotides read TGTGCCAGCAGCGTAGCTACGGGAATCGGAGAGACCCAGTACTTC.